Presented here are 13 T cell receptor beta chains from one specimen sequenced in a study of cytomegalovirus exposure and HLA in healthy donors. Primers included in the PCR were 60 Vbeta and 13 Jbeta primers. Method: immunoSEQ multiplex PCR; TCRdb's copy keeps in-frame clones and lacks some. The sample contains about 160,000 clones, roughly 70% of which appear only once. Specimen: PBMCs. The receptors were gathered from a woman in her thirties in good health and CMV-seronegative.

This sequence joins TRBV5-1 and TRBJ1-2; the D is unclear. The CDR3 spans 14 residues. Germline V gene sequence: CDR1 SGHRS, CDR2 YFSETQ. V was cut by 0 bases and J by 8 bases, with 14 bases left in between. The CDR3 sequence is CASSLATSEAGYTF. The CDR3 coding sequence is TGCGCCAGCAGCTTGGCTACTTCGGAGGCAGGCTACACCTTC.

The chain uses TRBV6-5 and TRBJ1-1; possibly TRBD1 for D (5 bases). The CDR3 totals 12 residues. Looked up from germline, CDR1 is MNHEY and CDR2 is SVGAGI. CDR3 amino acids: CVVGGWGTEAFF. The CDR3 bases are TGTGTCGTGGGGGGATGGGGCACTGAAGCTTTCTTT.

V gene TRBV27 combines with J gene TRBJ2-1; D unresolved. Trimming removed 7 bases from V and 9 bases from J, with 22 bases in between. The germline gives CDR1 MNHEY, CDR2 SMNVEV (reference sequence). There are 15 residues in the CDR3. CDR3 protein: CASTSLSGARGEQFF. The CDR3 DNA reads TGTGCCAGCACTTCCTTAAGTGGAGCCCGTGGTGAGCAGTTCTTC.

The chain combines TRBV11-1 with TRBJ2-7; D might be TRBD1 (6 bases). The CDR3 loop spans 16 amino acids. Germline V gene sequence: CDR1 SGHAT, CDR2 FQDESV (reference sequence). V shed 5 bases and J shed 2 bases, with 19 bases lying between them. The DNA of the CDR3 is TGTGCCAGCAGCCGTAGGGCCGGGACATCCACCTACGAGCAGTACTTC. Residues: CASSRRAGTSTYEQYF. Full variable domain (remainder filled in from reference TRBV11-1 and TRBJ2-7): EAEVAQSPRYKITEKSQAVAFWCDPISGHATLYWYRQILGQGPELLVQFQDESVVDDSQLPKDRFSAERLKGVDSTLKIQPAELGDSAMYLCASSRRAGTSTYEQYFGPGTRLTVT.

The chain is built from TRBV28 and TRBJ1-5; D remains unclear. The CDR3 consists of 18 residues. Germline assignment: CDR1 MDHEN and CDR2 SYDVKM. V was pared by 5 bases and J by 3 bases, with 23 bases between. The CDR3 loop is CASSPHLNTNEANQPQHF. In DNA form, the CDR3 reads TGTGCCAGCAGTCCCCATCTAAACACAAATGAGGCCAATCAGCCCCAGCATTTT.

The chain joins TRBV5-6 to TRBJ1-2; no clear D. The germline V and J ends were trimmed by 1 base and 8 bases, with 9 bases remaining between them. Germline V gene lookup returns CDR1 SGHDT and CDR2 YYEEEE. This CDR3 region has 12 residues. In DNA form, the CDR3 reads TGTGCCAGCAGCTTGTTTCTGGAGGGCTACACCTTC. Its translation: CASSLFLEGYTF.

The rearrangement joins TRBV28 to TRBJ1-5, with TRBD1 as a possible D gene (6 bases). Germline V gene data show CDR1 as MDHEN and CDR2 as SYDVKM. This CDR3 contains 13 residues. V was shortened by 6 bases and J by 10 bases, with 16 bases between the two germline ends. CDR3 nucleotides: TGTGCCAGCAGGGACAGCGGTGGGGAACCCCAGCATTTT. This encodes CASRDSGGEPQHF. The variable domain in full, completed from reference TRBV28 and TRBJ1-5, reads DVKVTQSSRYLVKRTGEKVFLECVQDMDHENMFWYRQDPGLGLRLIYFSYDVKMKEKGDIPEGYSVSREKKERFSLILESASTNQTSMYLCASRDSGGEPQHFGDGTRLSIL.

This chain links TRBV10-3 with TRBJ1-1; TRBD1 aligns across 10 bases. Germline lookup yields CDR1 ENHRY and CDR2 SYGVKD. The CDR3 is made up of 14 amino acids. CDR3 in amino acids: CATTGTGVNTEAFF. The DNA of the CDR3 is TGTGCGACAACCGGGACAGGGGTGAACACTGAAGCTTTCTTT.

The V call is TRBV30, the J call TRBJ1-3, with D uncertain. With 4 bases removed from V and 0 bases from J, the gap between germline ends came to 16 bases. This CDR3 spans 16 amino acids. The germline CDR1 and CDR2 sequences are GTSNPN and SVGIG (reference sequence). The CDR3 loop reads CAWTLAQASSGNTIYF. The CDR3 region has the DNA TGTGCCTGGACTCTCGCCCAAGCAAGCTCTGGAAACACCATATATTTT.

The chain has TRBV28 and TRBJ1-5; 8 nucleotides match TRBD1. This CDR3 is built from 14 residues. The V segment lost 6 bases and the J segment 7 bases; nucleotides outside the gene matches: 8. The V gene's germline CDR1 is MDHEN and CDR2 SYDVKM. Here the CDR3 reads CASRLQGAWQPQHF. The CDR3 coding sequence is TGTGCCAGCAGGCTGCAGGGGGCATGGCAGCCCCAGCATTTT.

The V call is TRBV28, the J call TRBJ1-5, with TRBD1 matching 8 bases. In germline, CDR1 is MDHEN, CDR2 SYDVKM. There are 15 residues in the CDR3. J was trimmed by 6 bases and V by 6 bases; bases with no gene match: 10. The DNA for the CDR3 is TGTGCCAGCAGAGTTCCCGGGACAGGTACTCAGCCCCAGCATTTT. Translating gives CASRVPGTGTQPQHF.

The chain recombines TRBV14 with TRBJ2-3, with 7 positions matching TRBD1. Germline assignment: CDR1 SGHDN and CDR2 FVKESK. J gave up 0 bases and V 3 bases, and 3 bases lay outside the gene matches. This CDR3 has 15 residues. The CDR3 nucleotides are TGTGCCAGCAGCCACCCGGGACAGAGCACAGATACGCAGTATTTT. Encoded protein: CASSHPGQSTDTQYF. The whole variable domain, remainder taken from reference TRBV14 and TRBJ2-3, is EAGVTQFPSHSVIEKGQTVTLRCDPISGHDNLYWYRRVMGKEIKFLLHFVKESKQDESGMPNNRFLAERTGGTYSTLKVQPAELEDSGVYFCASSHPGQSTDTQYFGPGTRLTVL.

This CDR3 is CASSVVGANTEAFF. The CDR3 region has the DNA TGTGCCAGCAGCGTAGTGGGGGCAAACACTGAAGCTTTCTTT. This chain links TRBV9 with TRBJ1-1; TRBD1 is a possible D gene (6 bases). Germline loops: CDR1 SGDLS, CDR2 YYNGEE. V lost 0 bases, J lost 2 bases, and 8 bases lay in between. This CDR3 comprises 14 residues.